A selection of T cell receptor beta chains follows, all from one sample in a study of blood T cell repertoires in COVID-19. Repertoires were generated with immunoSEQ multiplex PCR, while TCRdb's copy carries only in-frame clones and drops some. Altogether about 120,000 clones are present, approximately 80% being singletons, with the ten largest covering approximately 1.8%. The specimen was peripheral blood. All receptors come from a man aged 65-85 years with acute or convalescent COVID-19. Both conserved end residues are part of each CDR3. D genes are given only for firm matches.

J gene: TRBJ2-5; D gene: TRBD1; V gene: TRBV9; CDR3 protein: CASSVRDSSYQETQYF
J gene: TRBJ2-7; D gene: TRBD2; V gene: TRBV10-3; CDR3 protein: CAITLGLAVYEQYF
J gene: TRBJ2-7; D gene: TRBD1; V gene: TRBV5-4; CDR3 protein: CASSLDRGFYEQYF
J gene: TRBJ2-7; D gene: TRBD1; V gene: TRBV6-2/TRBV6-3; CDR3 protein: CASSPIQGAPFYEQYF
J gene: TRBJ1-2; D gene: NA; V gene: TRBV27; CDR3 protein: CASSPADRPNYGYTF
J gene: TRBJ2-7; D gene: TRBD1; V gene: TRBV6-5; CDR3 protein: CASSDHPGQDNEQYF
J gene: TRBJ1-5; D gene: NA; V gene: TRBV19; CDR3 protein: CASSIAGYSNQPQHF
J gene: TRBJ1-2; D gene: NA; V gene: TRBV7-9; CDR3 protein: CASSLGGSYYGYTF
J gene: TRBJ1-1; D gene: NA; V gene: TRBV19; CDR3 protein: CASSLGLLPNTEAFF
J gene: TRBJ1-4; D gene: NA; V gene: TRBV6-5; CDR3 protein: CASSYLGREEKLFF
J gene: TRBJ1-6; D gene: NA; V gene: TRBV2; CDR3 protein: CASSEGGGTANSPLHF
J gene: TRBJ1-3; D gene: TRBD1; V gene: TRBV5-5; CDR3 protein: CASSPGQGVDSGNTIYF
J gene: TRBJ2-6; D gene: NA; V gene: TRBV5-4; CDR3 protein: CASSGGGANVLTF
J gene: TRBJ2-3; D gene: TRBD2; V gene: TRBV18; CDR3 protein: CASSASTSGVTDTQYF
J gene: TRBJ2-3; D gene: NA; V gene: TRBV28; CDR3 protein: CASSGRLENTDTQYF
J gene: TRBJ2-5; D gene: NA; V gene: TRBV5-1; CDR3 protein: CASSSQETQYF
J gene: TRBJ2-3; D gene: TRBD2; V gene: TRBV15; CDR3 protein: CATSTAGGPTDTQYF
J gene: TRBJ2-7; D gene: NA; V gene: TRBV6-5; CDR3 protein: CASGARFYEQYF
J gene: TRBJ1-1; D gene: NA; V gene: TRBV23-1; CDR3 protein: CASSQSVSDRSPLGERDTEAFF
J gene: TRBJ1-5; D gene: TRBD1; V gene: TRBV7-9; CDR3 protein: CASSPGTGGQPQHF
J gene: TRBJ2-1; D gene: TRBD2; V gene: TRBV5-1; CDR3 protein: CASSSQLGTSGGAVQFF
J gene: TRBJ2-5; D gene: NA; V gene: TRBV13; CDR3 protein: CASSFAGQIETQYF
J gene: TRBJ1-3; D gene: NA; V gene: TRBV4-1; CDR3 protein: CASSQDTQQGNTIYF
J gene: TRBJ1-2; D gene: NA; V gene: TRBV9; CDR3 protein: CASSVQNHGYTF
J gene: TRBJ2-7; D gene: NA; V gene: TRBV18; CDR3 protein: CASSDGQTYEQYF
J gene: TRBJ1-1; D gene: NA; V gene: TRBV18; CDR3 protein: CASSPRAGSGNTEAFF
J gene: TRBJ2-1; D gene: NA; V gene: TRBV18; CDR3 protein: CASLSSGNEQFF
J gene: TRBJ2-3; D gene: TRBD2; V gene: TRBV7-8; CDR3 protein: CASSLGLALDTQYF
J gene: TRBJ2-1; D gene: TRBD2; V gene: TRBV30; CDR3 protein: CAWRAPGTSGVNEQFF
J gene: TRBJ2-7; D gene: TRBD1; V gene: TRBV20-1; CDR3 protein: CSASYKLRDSEQYF
J gene: TRBJ2-2; D gene: NA; V gene: TRBV18; CDR3 protein: CASSPYRNTGELFF
J gene: TRBJ1-1; D gene: TRBD1; V gene: TRBV5-4; CDR3 protein: CASSRTGNTEAFF
J gene: TRBJ2-4; D gene: TRBD1; V gene: TRBV6-2/TRBV6-3; CDR3 protein: CASSYRTGVNIQYF
J gene: TRBJ2-7; D gene: NA; V gene: TRBV5-4; CDR3 protein: CASSLYGDLSSYEQYF
J gene: TRBJ1-4; D gene: NA; V gene: TRBV12-3/TRBV12-4; CDR3 protein: CASRDRNNEKLFF
J gene: TRBJ1-2; D gene: TRBD1; V gene: TRBV4-1; CDR3 protein: CASSQQGSTGYYNGYTF
J gene: TRBJ1-3; D gene: NA; V gene: TRBV5-6; CDR3 protein: CASRLSSGNTIYF
J gene: TRBJ1-5; D gene: TRBD1; V gene: TRBV2; CDR3 protein: CATKTGLTQHF
J gene: TRBJ1-1; D gene: NA; V gene: TRBV6-5; CDR3 protein: CASSYSGRIRPEAFF
J gene: TRBJ2-7; D gene: TRBD1; V gene: TRBV3-1/TRBV3-2; CDR3 protein: CASSPARTGNKQYF
J gene: TRBJ2-1; D gene: TRBD1; V gene: TRBV10-3; CDR3 protein: CAISERGGTNNEQFF
J gene: TRBJ2-1; D gene: TRBD2; V gene: TRBV5-1; CDR3 protein: CASSLTRGGSYNEQFF
J gene: TRBJ1-1; D gene: NA; V gene: TRBV4-1; CDR3 protein: CASSQVDARENTEAFF
J gene: TRBJ2-7; D gene: TRBD2; V gene: TRBV2; CDR3 protein: CASSEERPGLAKYEQYF
J gene: TRBJ2-3; D gene: TRBD1; V gene: TRBV5-1; CDR3 protein: CASSDRVTDTQYF
J gene: TRBJ2-5; D gene: TRBD2; V gene: TRBV2; CDR3 protein: CASSGLAGGPTETQYF
J gene: TRBJ2-2; D gene: TRBD1; V gene: TRBV19; CDR3 protein: CASRRQGARDTGELFF
J gene: TRBJ1-4; D gene: TRBD1; V gene: TRBV29-1; CDR3 protein: CSAKGQFNEKLFF